The 19 T cell receptor beta chains given below trace back to one sample, sequenced in a study of blood T cell repertoires in COVID-19 (dated by TCRdb to the early 2020s). The protocol used for the library was the immunoSEQ multiplex PCR assay. Imported from immuneACCESS, the table was reduced by TCRdb to in-frame sequences with V and J called. These copies leave out some clones; in studies compared against another copy, an unresolved V gene accounts for under half, and the cause of the remainder is not known. In this sample the table shows some 61,000 clones, about nine tenths of which occur a single time. Of the sample, 7% to 8.5% is held by the ten largest clones. Sequenced material: peripheral blood. The receptors shown here come from a young man with acute or convalescent COVID-19.

The V gene is TRBV28, the J gene TRBJ2-3, with 14 bases fitting TRBD2. J was trimmed by 4 bases and V by 7 bases; bases with no gene match: 19. This CDR3 comprises 20 residues. Germline V gene data show CDR1 as MDHEN and CDR2 as SYDVKM. The CDR3 DNA sequence: TGTGCCAGCACTCCCTTCTATGGGACTAGCGGGAGATCTGGATCAGATACGCAGTATTTT. It encodes CASTPFYGTSGRSGSDTQYF.

The rearrangement joins TRBV27 to TRBJ2-7, with D tentatively TRBD2 (6 bases). The CDR3 length is 14 residues. V lost 0 bases to trimming and J lost 0 bases, with 6 bases between them. Germline V gene data show CDR1 as MNHEY and CDR2 as SMNVEV (reference sequence). CDR3 sequence (DNA): TGTGCCAGCAGTTTATCCGGGAGCTCCTACGAGCAGTACTTC. Protein: CASSLSGSSYEQYF.

This sequence joins TRBV6-5 and TRBJ2-2; D uncertain. The length of the CDR3 is 15 residues. Germline assignment: CDR1 MNHEY and CDR2 SVGAGI. Trimming shortened V by 6 bases and J by 3 bases, and 14 bases separated the two germline ends. CDR3 DNA: TGTGCCAGCAGGATAAAAGCAGGCTACACCGGGGAGCTGTTTTTT. Translated, it gives CASRIKAGYTGELFF.

This chain joins TRBV5-1 and TRBJ2-2; 8 bases line up with TRBD2. The germline V gene has CDR1 SGHRS and CDR2 YFSETQ. After removal of 4 bases from V and 7 bases from J, the junction contained 12 bases not matched to a gene. The CDR3 runs to 16 residues. For the CDR3, the DNA is TGCGCCAGCAGCAGGAAGGACGGGAGGGCCAACGGGGAGCTGTTTTTT. Protein product: CASSRKDGRANGELFF. The complete variable domain, with remaining parts taken from reference TRBV5-1 and TRBJ2-2, reads KAGVTQTPRYLIKTRGQQVTLSCSPISGHRSVSWYQQTPGQGLQFLFEYFSETQRNKGNFPGRFSGRQFSNSRSEMNVSTLELGDSALYLCASSRKDGRANGELFFGEGSRLTVL.

This chain uses TRBV5-1 with TRBJ2-3, with TRBD2 identical over 8 bases. The CDR3 has 17 amino acids. Germline values: CDR1 SGHRS, CDR2 YFSETQ. V was clipped by 4 bases and J by 0 bases; unmatched bases: 10. CDR3 DNA sequence: TGCGCCAGCAGCCTACCGACTAGCGTATCTAGCACAGATACGCAGTATTTT. This sequence encodes CASSLPTSVSSTDTQYF. Variable domain in full (rest from reference TRBV5-1 and TRBJ2-3): KAGVTQTPRYLIKTRGQQVTLSCSPISGHRSVSWYQQTPGQGLQFLFEYFSETQRNKGNFPGRFSGRQFSNSRSEMNVSTLELGDSALYLCASSLPTSVSSTDTQYFGPGTRLTVL.

The chain links TRBV4-2 to TRBJ2-2; perhaps TRBD1 as D (7 bases). The CDR3 runs 16 residues. V dropped 0 bases and J dropped 6 bases, with 14 bases sitting between them. Germline V gene data show CDR1 as LGHNA and CDR2 as YNFKEQ. The CDR3 here is CASSQDMAGGSGELFF. The CDR3 DNA follows: TGTGCCAGCAGCCAAGATATGGCAGGGGGGTCCGGGGAGCTGTTTTTT.

The V call is TRBV4-3, the J call TRBJ1-5; D call uncertain. The ends were cut back, 0 bases at V and 4 bases at J, with 10 bases in the middle. The V gene's germline CDR1 is LGHNA and CDR2 YSLEER. This CDR3 region has 15 residues. The CDR3 region is CASSQEWATNQPQHF. The CDR3 coding sequence is TGCGCCAGCAGCCAAGAATGGGCAACTAATCAGCCCCAGCATTTT.

The chain employs TRBV9 and TRBJ1-4; the match to TRBD1 covers 7 bases. Germline-derived CDR1 and CDR2 are SGDLS and YYNGEE. Losses at the gene ends were 3 bases for V and 3 bases for J; bases not matched to a gene: 8. The CDR3 length is 16 residues. The CDR3 DNA sequence: TGTGCCAGCAGCGCGACCCGGGGGACAGCTAATGAAAAACTGTTTTTT. Translated: CASSATRGTANEKLFF.

This sequence joins TRBV9 and TRBJ2-5, with TRBD2 as a possible D gene (5 bases). CDR3 size: 13 residues. V lost 4 bases and J lost 2, with 9 bases in between. Germline V gene data show CDR1 as SGDLS and CDR2 as YYNGEE. The CDR3 DNA is TGTGCCAGCAGCCTACGCGGGCAAGAGACCCAGTACTTC. It specifies CASSLRGQETQYF.

This clone was found once. The rearrangement uses TRBV27 and TRBJ2-7, with a weak D call TRBD2 (6 bases). Germline values: CDR1 MNHEY, CDR2 SMNVEV (reference sequence). The CDR3 sequence is 12 residues long. The V gene lost 6 bases and the J gene lost 6 bases, with 12 bases spanning the gap. CDR3 nucleotides: TGTGCCAGCAGCTTTTCGGGGGTCGAGCAGTACTTC. Translated: CASSFSGVEQYF.

The chain is built from TRBV19 and TRBJ1-2; D gene unclear. The CDR3 length is 12 residues. Germline lookup yields CDR1 LNHDA and CDR2 SQIVND (reference sequence). The V gene lost 3 bases and the J gene lost 8 bases, with 10 bases spanning the gap. CDR3 DNA: TGTGCCAGTAGTATCGAAGGAGGAGGCTACACCTTC. This codes for CASSIEGGGYTF.

The chain employs TRBV7-9 and TRBJ1-6; 11 nucleotides match TRBD1. The CDR3 covers 16 residues. Germline values: CDR1 SEHNR, CDR2 FQNEAQ (reference sequence). V lost 5 bases and J lost 9; bases outside the gene matches: 9. The CDR3 loop is CASSAWDRGFGSPLHF. DNA for the CDR3: TGTGCCAGCAGCGCCTGGGACAGGGGGTTTGGTTCACCCCTCCACTTT.

V gene TRBV19 combines with J gene TRBJ2-2, with 8 nucleotides matching TRBD2. Germline trimming cut 4 bases from V and 4 bases from J; bases unmatched to any gene: 8. This CDR3 has 16 amino acids. In germline, CDR1 is LNHDA, CDR2 SQIVND (reference sequence). CDR3 amino acids: CASSTIVAGLTGELFF. DNA of the CDR3: TGTGCCAGTAGTACAATCGTAGCGGGGCTCACCGGGGAGCTGTTTTTT.

The CDR3 region is CASRKREGRSGELFF. The CDR3 bases are TGTGCCAGTAGAAAGCGGGAGGGTCGGTCCGGGGAGCTGTTTTTT. The chain recombines TRBV19 with TRBJ2-2; 10 nucleotides align to TRBD2. Germline lookup yields CDR1 LNHDA and CDR2 SQIVND (reference sequence). This CDR3 is built from 15 residues. V lost 6 bases to trimming and J lost 6 bases; unmatched junction nucleotides: 7.

The J gene is TRBJ1-1, the V gene TRBV10-1; a possible D gene is TRBD1 (6 bases). Trimming left V 5 bases short and J 1 base short, with 8 bases between. This CDR3 spans 13 amino acids. Looked up from germline, CDR1 is WNHNN and CDR2 is SYGVQD (reference sequence). The CDR3 DNA sequence: TGCGCCAGCAGTTCGGACAGGAACACTGAAGCTTTCTTT. Protein sequence: CASSSDRNTEAFF.

The chain joins TRBV2 to TRBJ1-2; D call uncertain. V was clipped by 1 base and J by 2 bases, with 11 bases between them. The germline CDR1 and CDR2 sequences are SNHLY and FYNNEI. This CDR3 region has 15 residues. The CDR3 DNA reads TGTGCCAGCAGTGAAGTGAACCTTCTAAACTATGGCTACACCTTC. Translating gives CASSEVNLLNYGYTF.

The chain joins TRBV5-1 to TRBJ1-1; TRBD1 might be the D (6 bases). Germline CDR1 reads SGHRS; CDR2 reads YFSETQ. The CDR3 consists of 15 residues. The germline V and J ends were trimmed by 5 bases and 1 base, with 15 bases remaining between them. In DNA form, the CDR3 reads TGCGCCAGCAGATGGGGGGGCGCAAGGAACACTGAAGCTTTCTTT. Residues: CASRWGGARNTEAFF. The full variable domain, completed using reference TRBV5-1 and TRBJ1-1, is KAGVTQTPRYLIKTRGQQVTLSCSPISGHRSVSWYQQTPGQGLQFLFEYFSETQRNKGNFPGRFSGRQFSNSRSEMNVSTLELGDSALYLCASRWGGARNTEAFFGQGTRLTVV.

In nucleotides, the CDR3 is TGCGCCAGCGACCCTCTAGGGGGGGTTAGGCCTGAAGCTTTCTTT. It is translated as CASDPLGGVRPEAFF. The gene calls are TRBV5-1 and TRBJ1-1, with D perhaps matching TRBD1 (6 bases). CDR3 size: 15 residues. Germline V gene lookup returns CDR1 SGHRS and CDR2 YFSETQ. The ends were cut back, 7 bases at V and 6 bases at J, with 22 bases in the middle.

The chain carries TRBV10-3 and TRBJ1-1; D not resolved. Germline assignment: CDR1 ENHRY and CDR2 SYGVKD. Between the trimmed V and J ends, which lost 3 bases and 1 base, there was a span of 9 bases. The CDR3 length is 14 residues. The CDR3 coding sequence is TGTGCCATCAGTGACGAGACACCGAACACTGAAGCTTTCTTT. Its protein product is CAISDETPNTEAFF.